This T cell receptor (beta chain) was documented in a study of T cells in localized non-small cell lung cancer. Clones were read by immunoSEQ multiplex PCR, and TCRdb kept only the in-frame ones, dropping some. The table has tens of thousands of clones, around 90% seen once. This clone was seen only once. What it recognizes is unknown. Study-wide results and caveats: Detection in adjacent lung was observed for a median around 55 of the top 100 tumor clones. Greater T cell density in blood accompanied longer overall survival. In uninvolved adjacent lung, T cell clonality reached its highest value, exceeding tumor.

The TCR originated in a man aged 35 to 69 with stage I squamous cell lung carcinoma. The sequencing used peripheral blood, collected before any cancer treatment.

In DNA form, the CDR3 reads TGTGCCAGCAGCCCTAGCAGCTCTGGAAACACCATATATTTT. Residues: CASSPSSSGNTIYF. The chain couples TRBV5-5 to TRBJ1-3, with unresolved D. CDR1 SGHKS and CDR2 YYEKEE come from the germline V gene (reference sequence). With 4 bases removed from V and 0 bases from J, the gap between germline ends came to 8 bases. The CDR3 sequence is 14 residues long.